The clone carrying this TCR beta chain was picked up a small number of times. The antigen is undetermined. The data originate from a study of cytomegalovirus exposure and HLA in healthy donors. Overall study findings and caveats: An analysis that came later showed most CMV-associated TCR beta chains appearing HLA-restricted.

CDR3 length: 15 residues. V lost 4 bases to trimming and J lost 4 bases, with 15 bases between them. Per the germline V gene, CDR1 is SGHRS and CDR2 is YFSETQ. The PCR made use of 60 Vbeta and 13 Jbeta primers. Produced via immunoSEQ multiplex PCR; TCRdb's table is partial and in-frame only. The sample yields 60,000 to 90,000 clones, about 71% seen once. This sequence was found in a woman aged 45-65 years in good health and CMV-seropositive. This chain joins TRBV5-1 and TRBJ1-5; TRBD1 might be the D (6 bases). Sequenced input: PBMCs. The CDR3 DNA follows: TGCGCCAGCAGCCCGCGGGGGGGCACAAATCAGCCCCAGCATTTT. Protein sequence: CASSPRGGTNQPQHF.